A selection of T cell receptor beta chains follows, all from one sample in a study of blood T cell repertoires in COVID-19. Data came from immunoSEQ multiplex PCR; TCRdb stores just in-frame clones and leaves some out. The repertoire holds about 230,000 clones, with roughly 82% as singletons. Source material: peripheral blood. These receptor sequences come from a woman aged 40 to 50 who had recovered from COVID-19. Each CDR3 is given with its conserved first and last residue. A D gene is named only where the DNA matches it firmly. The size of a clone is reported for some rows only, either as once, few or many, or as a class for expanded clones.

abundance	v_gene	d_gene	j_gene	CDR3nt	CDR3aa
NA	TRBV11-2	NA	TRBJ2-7	TGTGCCAGCAGCTTAGACCAGGCCGCCTCCTACGAGCAGTACTTC	CASSLDQAASYEQYF
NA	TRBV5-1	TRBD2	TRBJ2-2	TGCGCCAGCAGCCCATCGACTAGCTTTACCGGGGAGCTGTTTTTT	CASSPSTSFTGELFF
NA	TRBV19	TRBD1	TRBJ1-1	TGTGCCAGTAGTCCCGGGACAGGGGGCACTGAAGCTTTCTTT	CASSPGTGGTEAFF
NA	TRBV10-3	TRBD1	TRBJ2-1	TGTGCCATCAGCCGGGACAGGGCGGAGAATGAGCAGTTCTTC	CAISRDRAENEQFF
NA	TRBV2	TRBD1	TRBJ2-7	TGTGCCAGTACCGGGACAGGGTTCGGCGAGCAGTACTTC	CASTGTGFGEQYF
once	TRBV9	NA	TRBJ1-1	TGTGCCAGCAGCGTAGCAGGACTCCCGCTAATGGACACTGAAGCTTTCTTT	CASSVAGLPLMDTEAFF
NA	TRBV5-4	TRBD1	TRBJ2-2	TGTGCCAGCAGCTCGGGACAGGAGTACACCGGGGAGCTGTTTTTT	CASSSGQEYTGELFF
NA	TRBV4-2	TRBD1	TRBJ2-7	TGTGCCAGCAGCCCTTTAACCTCACAGGGGACCTACGAGCAGTACTTC	CASSPLTSQGTYEQYF
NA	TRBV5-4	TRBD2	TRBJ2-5	TGTGCCAGCAGCTTTGCTAGCGGGGGGGGAGAGACCCAGTACTTC	CASSFASGGGETQYF
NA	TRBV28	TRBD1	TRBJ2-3	TGTGCCAGTAGGACAGGGCATAATACGCAGTATTTT	CASRTGHNTQYF
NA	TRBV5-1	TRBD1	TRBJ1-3	TGCGCCAGCAGTTTTGGACAGGAGGGAAACACCATATATTTT	CASSFGQEGNTIYF
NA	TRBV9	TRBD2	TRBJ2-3	TGTGCCAGCAGCCCGCGGACTAGCGGGGGTCCTTATACGCAGTATTTT	CASSPRTSGGPYTQYF
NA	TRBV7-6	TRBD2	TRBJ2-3	TGTGCCAGCAGCCCGAGGGCGGGGGACCCCACAGATACGCAGTATTTT	CASSPRAGDPTDTQYF
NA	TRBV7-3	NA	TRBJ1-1	TGTGCCAGCAGCACACGGGACAACCCTTTAGCTTTCTTT	CASSTRDNPLAFF
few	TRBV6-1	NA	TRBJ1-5	TGTGCCAGCAGTGAAAGCCAGCCCCAGCATTTT	CASSESQPQHF